These 25 T cell receptor beta chains share one sample of origin, sequenced in a study of Ad26.COV2.S vaccination and SARS-CoV-2 variants (dated by TCRdb to the early 2020s). Library construction relied on the immunoSEQ multiplex PCR assay. The source is immuneACCESS, and TCRdb retained only in-frame sequences with V and J called. Part of the clones is not carried over; for the studies checked, unresolved V genes explain less than half of this, and the remainder is unexplained. Recorded for this sample are more than 120,000 clones; about nine tenths of them occurred a single time. Of the sample, approximately 5.1% is held by the ten largest clones. The time point label on this specimen signifies: individuals recovered from natural SARS-CoV-2 infection. This sample comprised peripheral blood, obtained after recovery from COVID-19. The receptors were gathered from a human donor who had recovered from COVID-19.

The chain recombines TRBV21-1 with TRBJ2-3; no DNA check was done on the table's D call, TRBD1. TRBV21-1 is recorded as a pseudogene. The CDR3 sequence is 16 residues long. CDR3 nucleotides: TGTGCCAGCAGCTTTGAGACATTCCCTAGCACAGATACGCAGTATTTT. As protein: CASSFETFPSTDTQYF.

The chain combines TRBV7-2 with TRBJ2-7; 9 bases fit TRBD2. This CDR3 spans 15 amino acids. Germline values: CDR1 SGHTA, CDR2 FQGNSA. V was pared by 5 bases and J by 5 bases, with 10 bases of the junction left unmatched. The chain's CDR3 is CASSTRGGARNEQYF. The CDR3 nucleotides read TGTGCCAGCAGCACTCGCGGGGGGGCTAGGAACGAGCAGTACTTC.

The chain employs TRBV27 and TRBJ2-7; TRBD2 matches 11 bases. Germline V gives CDR1 MNHEY, CDR2 SMNVEV (reference sequence). CDR3 length: 15 residues. J was trimmed by 7 bases and V by 6 bases; bases with no gene match: 11. Written as DNA, the CDR3 is TGTGCCAGCAGGCCAATTAGCGGGGGGGCGGGAGAGCAGTACTTC. Translated, it gives CASRPISGGAGEQYF.

This clone has more than one count but fewer than ten. The CDR3 region is CASSYKQPNSPLHF. DNA for the CDR3: TGTGCCAGCAGTTATAAACAGCCTAATTCACCCCTCCACTTT. The chain carries TRBV6-5 and TRBJ1-6; no clear D gene. V lost 3 bases and J 6 bases, leaving 9 bases between the germline ends. The germline V gene encodes CDR1 MNHEY and CDR2 SVGAGI. This CDR3 comprises 14 residues.

The chain carries TRBV29-1 and TRBJ1-2, with a weak D call TRBD1 (6 bases). This CDR3 comprises 18 residues. The V and J ends lost 5 bases and 4 bases respectively, with 29 bases between them. Per germline, CDR1 SQVTM and CDR2 ANQGSEA. The CDR3 DNA is TGCAGCGTTCAAGGTGATGCGGGGGGCCATTTGGGCCCCTATGGCTACACCTTC. This encodes CSVQGDAGGHLGPYGYTF.

The J gene is TRBJ1-6, the V gene TRBV27; D is undetermined. The CDR3 is 17 amino acids. Germline lookup yields CDR1 MNHEY and CDR2 SMNVEV (reference sequence). Trimming cost V 4 bases and J 7 bases, with 20 bases left between them. CDR3 bases: TGTGCCAGCAGTTCGACGAGGAAGGGCTTTGGGAATTCACCCCTCCACTTT. Its translation: CASSSTRKGFGNSPLHF.

The V gene is TRBV24-1, the J gene TRBJ1-5; weak D call: TRBD1 (6 bases). Germline values: CDR1 KGHDR, CDR2 SFDVKD. Deletions cut 7 bases from V and 3 bases from J, with 12 bases between. The CDR3 loop spans 14 amino acids. The CDR3 sequence: CATSARGTNQPQHF. The CDR3 DNA sequence: TGTGCCACCAGCGCCAGGGGTACCAATCAGCCCCAGCATTTT.

This clone was seen a single time. The chain carries TRBV30 and TRBJ1-3; D remains unclear. The CDR3 runs 17 residues. V lost 2 bases and J 4 bases, leaving 21 bases between the germline ends. Germline V gene data show CDR1 as GTSNPN and CDR2 as SVGIG (reference sequence). The CDR3 DNA reads TGTGCCTGGAGTCAGGCATTGGGCAGCTCGACGGGAAACACCATATATTTT. It is translated as CAWSQALGSSTGNTIYF. The full variable domain, with the rest looked up from reference TRBV30 and TRBJ1-3, is SQTIHQWPATLVQPVGSPLSLECTVEGTSNPNLYWYRQAAGRGLQLLFYSVGIGQISSEVPQNLSASRPQDRQFILSSKKLLLSDSGFYLCAWSQALGSSTGNTIYFGEGSWLTVV.

The J gene is TRBJ2-7, the V gene TRBV6-5; D ambiguous. This CDR3 contains 14 residues. In germline, CDR1 is MNHEY, CDR2 SVGAGI. The V gene lost 0 bases and the J gene lost 2 bases, with 8 bases spanning the gap. The CDR3 DNA follows: TGTGCCAGCAGTTACTCGGCAGGTACCTACGAGCAGTACTTC. This gives the protein CASSYSAGTYEQYF.

The rearrangement joins TRBV5-8 to TRBJ1-1; possible D gene TRBD1, 6 bases. The CDR3 is 13 residues long. The V gene lost 6 bases and the J gene lost 5 bases, with 14 bases spanning the gap. From germline, CDR1 is SGHTS and CDR2 YDEGEE. The CDR3 DNA reads as TGTGCCAGCAAGGCAGGGGTCAGAACTGAAGCTTTCTTT. This codes for CASKAGVRTEAFF.

This rearrangement joins TRBV28 to TRBJ2-3, with 9 nucleotides matching TRBD2. With V trimmed by 3 bases and J by 2 bases, 9 bases remained unmatched. The CDR3 consists of 17 residues. Germline-derived CDR1 and CDR2 are MDHEN and SYDVKM. The CDR3 sequence is CASSFSPSGVYTDTQYF. DNA of the CDR3: TGTGCCAGCAGTTTCTCTCCTAGCGGGGTCTACACAGATACGCAGTATTTT.

A single count supports this clone. The V gene is TRBV3-1 (or the pseudogene TRBV3-2), the J gene TRBJ1-1; 8 bases line up with TRBD1. With 3 bases clipped from V and 10 bases from J, the junction kept 10 bases outside the gene matches. Looked up from germline, CDR1 is LGHDT and CDR2 is YNNKEL (reference sequence). This CDR3 has 14 residues. CDR3 bases: TGTGCCAGCAGCCAGACGAGGACAGGGAGGTTAGCTTTCTTT. Encoded protein: CASSQTRTGRLAFF.

The chain links TRBV4-3 to TRBJ2-7; D might be TRBD1 or TRBD2, each matching 6 bases. CDR3 length: 15 amino acids. CDR1 is LGHNA and CDR2 is YSLEER in the germline V gene. The germline V and J ends were trimmed by 0 bases and 7 bases, with 16 bases remaining between them. The CDR3 coding sequence is TGCGCCAGCAGCCAAGAGGAGGGGGACACGAGGGAGCAGTACTTC. Its protein product is CASSQEEGDTREQYF.

V is TRBV6-2 or TRBV6-3 and J is TRBJ2-7; D possibly corresponds to TRBD2 (6 bases). CDR1 is MNHEY, CDR2 SVGEGT, per germline. The V and J ends lost 4 bases and 2 bases respectively, with 15 bases between them. This CDR3 region has 15 residues. The DNA of the CDR3 is TGTGCCAGCAGTTCCTCGGGTGGGGGGACCTACGAGCAGTACTTC. This codes for CASSSSGGGTYEQYF.

This rearrangement joins TRBV18 to TRBJ1-2, with 8 bases lining up with TRBD1. The CDR3 runs to 14 residues. The V gene end was trimmed by 4 bases and the J gene end by 2 bases; junction bases not matched to a gene: 3. Germline V CDR1 and CDR2: KGHSH, LQKENI. This CDR3 is CASSLQGANYGYTF. The CDR3 DNA sequence: TGTGCCAGCTCACTTCAGGGGGCGAACTATGGCTACACCTTC.

This chain uses TRBV6-5 with TRBJ1-6, with D hard to call. The germline gives CDR1 MNHEY, CDR2 SVGAGI. The germline V and J ends were trimmed by 5 bases and 7 bases, with 15 bases remaining between them. The CDR3 length is 15 residues. The CDR3 loop reads CASSTFGTFNSPLHF. The DNA for the CDR3 is TGTGCCAGCAGTACTTTCGGTACATTCAATTCACCCCTCCACTTT.

The chain carries TRBV19 and TRBJ2-7, with D possibly matching TRBD1 (6 bases). Germline CDR1 is LNHDA and CDR2 is SQIVND (reference sequence). This CDR3 spans 13 amino acids. Trimming pared 10 bases from V and 3 bases from J, leaving 16 bases between. The CDR3: CATSRDTRYEQYF. The CDR3 DNA reads TGTGCCACCTCCCGGGACACACGCTACGAGCAGTACTTC.

The chain combines TRBV7-2 with TRBJ2-1; D is perhaps TRBD1 (5 bases). Germline assignment: CDR1 SGHTA and CDR2 FQGNSA. Deletions cut 2 bases from V and 10 bases from J, with 15 bases between. The CDR3 is 14 residues long. The DNA of the CDR3 is TGTGCCAGCAGCTTATCAGGGAAGGTGAGCGAGCAGTTCTTC. It codes for CASSLSGKVSEQFF.

This rearrangement joins TRBV20-1 to TRBJ2-3, with D possibly TRBD1 on 5 matching bases. V was trimmed by 3 bases and J by 0 bases, leaving 10 bases between them. CDR1 and CDR2 (germline): DFQATT, SNEGSKA (reference sequence). This CDR3 comprises 14 residues. Here the CDR3 reads CSASARASTDTQYF. For the CDR3, the DNA is TGCAGTGCTAGTGCCAGGGCTAGCACAGATACGCAGTATTTT.

This chain links TRBV2 with TRBJ2-7; D tentatively fits TRBD1 or TRBD2 (5 bases each). Per the germline V gene, CDR1 is SNHLY and CDR2 is FYNNEI. There are 14 residues in the CDR3. The ends were cut back, 5 bases at V and 0 bases at J, with 11 bases in the middle. CDR3 coding DNA: TGTGCCAGCAGTTACCGGGACGTCTCCTACGAGCAGTACTTC. Translated: CASSYRDVSYEQYF.

J is TRBJ2-6 and V is TRBV6-6; D is possibly TRBD1 or TRBD2 (5 bases each). V was cut by 8 bases and J by 3 bases, with 11 bases left in between. Germline V lookup: CDR1 MNHNY, CDR2 SVGAGI (reference sequence). CDR3 length: 14 residues. DNA for the CDR3: TGTGCCAGCTCAGGGACGGGTGGGGCCAACGTCCTGACTTTC. Protein product: CASSGTGGANVLTF.

The DNA for the CDR3 is TGTGCCAGCAGCTCCCCGGACAGATCGATCTATGGCTACACCTTC. Amino acid sequence: CASSSPDRSIYGYTF. This rearrangement joins TRBV7-9 to TRBJ1-2; TRBD1 is a possible D gene (6 bases). There are 15 residues in the CDR3. Per germline, CDR1 SEHNR and CDR2 FQNEAQ (reference sequence). The V end was cut by 4 bases, the J end by 4 bases, with 16 bases between.

The rearrangement uses TRBV28 and TRBJ1-2; D might be TRBD1 (5 bases). Germline CDR1 is MDHEN and CDR2 is SYDVKM. CDR3 length: 16 residues. V was clipped by 4 bases and J by 4 bases, with 19 bases between them. The CDR3 protein is CASSSAGARGTYGYTF. The DNA of the CDR3 is TGTGCCAGCAGTTCCGCAGGCGCTCGGGGGACCTATGGCTACACCTTC.

The chain recombines TRBV6-5 with TRBJ1-2; D is perhaps TRBD1 (5 bases). The ends were cut back, 5 bases at V and 5 bases at J, with 9 bases in the middle. The CDR3 is 12 amino acids. In germline, CDR1 is MNHEY, CDR2 SVGAGI. As DNA, the CDR3 is TGTGCCAGCAGTCTTGGGGGATATGGCTACACCTTC. It specifies CASSLGGYGYTF.

The sample holds one count of this clone. The chain combines TRBV29-1 with TRBJ2-3; TRBD1 might be the D (6 bases). The CDR3 contains 13 residues. Looked up from germline, CDR1 is SQVTM and CDR2 is ANQGSEA. Trimming removed 5 bases at V and 2 bases at J, with 11 bases between. The DNA for the CDR3 is TGCAGCGTTAAAGGACAGAACACAGATACGCAGTATTTT. Amino acids: CSVKGQNTDTQYF.